Presented here are 21 T cell receptor beta chains from one specimen sequenced in a study of blood T cell repertoires in COVID-19. The data were produced by immunoSEQ multiplex PCR, yet TCRdb's version contains in-frame clones alone and is incomplete. Among 350,000 to 450,000 clones, about 90% were seen once, and the ten largest hold about 1.2%. Specimen: peripheral blood. The receptor set was obtained from a man aged 40-49 years with acute or convalescent COVID-19.

The chain joins TRBV28 to TRBJ1-3; D is undetermined. The V end was cut by 7 bases, the J end by 4 bases, with 14 bases between. The CDR3 consists of 14 residues. Germline V CDR1 and CDR2: MDHEN, SYDVKM. The CDR3 coding sequence is TGTGCCAGCACTCCACCGTTCGGGGGAAACACCATATATTTT. Its translation is CASTPPFGGNTIYF.

The chain carries TRBV9 and TRBJ2-1; 11 positions match TRBD2. The CDR3 runs 17 residues. Germline V gene lookup returns CDR1 SGDLS and CDR2 YYNGEE. J gave up 10 bases and V 2 bases, and 14 bases lay outside the gene matches. The CDR3 bases are TGTGCCAGCAGCGTTGGGGTAGTTGCTAGCGGGAGGAGGGAGCAGTTCTTC. Translating it yields CASSVGVVASGRREQFF.

This clone has only one observation. Distinct nucleotide sequences in the sample also encode this CDR3. The chain recombines TRBV5-1 with TRBJ2-5; a weak D match, TRBD1 (6 bases). There are 14 residues in the CDR3. Germline assignment: CDR1 SGHRS and CDR2 YFSETQ. Trimming removed 1 base from V and 4 bases from J, with 11 bases in between. The CDR3 loop reads CASSLMGAGETQYF. In DNA, the CDR3 is TGCGCCAGCAGCTTGATGGGGGCAGGAGAGACCCAGTACTTC.

The chain links TRBV7-9 to TRBJ2-7; D gene uncertain. This CDR3 comprises 13 residues. In germline, CDR1 is SEHNR, CDR2 FQNEAQ (reference sequence). Trimming took 3 bases from V and 1 from J, leaving 7 bases between them. Here the CDR3 reads CASSLSQSYEQYF. CDR3 DNA: TGTGCCAGCAGCTTGTCTCAGTCCTACGAGCAGTACTTC.

In its sample, this clone was seen a few times. The chain couples TRBV11-2 to TRBJ2-7, with a weak D call TRBD2 (6 bases). The V and J ends lost 2 bases and 6 bases respectively, with 17 bases between them. CDR3 length equals 15 residues. The germline CDR1 and CDR2 sequences are SGHAT and FQNNGV. CDR3 bases: TGTGCCAGCAGCTTAATGGGGTGGAGGGGTAGCGAGCAGTACTTC. Translating it yields CASSLMGWRGSEQYF.

This chain links TRBV5-1 with TRBJ2-3; 10 bases match TRBD1. CDR3 length: 15 amino acids. The ends lost 5 bases at V and 1 base at J; junction bases unmatched: 4. Germline assignment: CDR1 SGHRS and CDR2 YFSETQ. The CDR3 reads CASRTGTGGTDTQYF. In DNA form, the CDR3 reads TGCGCCAGCAGGACGGGGACAGGGGGCACAGATACGCAGTATTTT.

The chain carries TRBV7-9 and TRBJ2-6; the D is unclear. The CDR3 totals 16 residues. The germline CDR1 and CDR2 sequences are SEHNR and FQNEAQ (reference sequence). V lost 2 bases and J lost 5, with 13 bases in between. The CDR3 here is CASSLLSVARANVLTF. DNA of the CDR3: TGTGCCAGCAGCTTACTATCCGTCGCTAGGGCCAACGTCCTGACTTTC.

The chain uses TRBV7-9 and TRBJ2-3, with D unclear. Between the trimmed V and J ends, which lost 2 bases and 7 bases, there was a span of 7 bases. The length of the CDR3 is 12 residues. From germline, CDR1 is SEHNR and CDR2 FQNEAQ (reference sequence). The CDR3, as DNA: TGTGCCAGCAGCTTACGTCTAAATACGCAGTATTTT. Its protein is CASSLRLNTQYF. The full variable domain, rest sourced from reference TRBV7-9 and TRBJ2-3, is DTGVSQNPRHKITKRGQNVTFRCDPISEHNRLYWYRQTLGQGPEFLTYFQNEAQLEKSRLLSDRFSAERPKGSFSTLEIQRTEQGDSAMYLCASSLRLNTQYFGPGTRLTVL.

CDR3 sequence (DNA): TGTGCCAGCAGGGATGACTCGGTCTCCTACAATGAGCAGTTCTTC. Amino acids: CASRDDSVSYNEQFF. The V call is TRBV7-6, the J call TRBJ2-1, with no clear D. The CDR3 has 15 residues. V lost 6 bases to trimming and J lost 0 bases, with 12 bases between them. The germline V gene encodes CDR1 SGHVS and CDR2 FNYEAQ. Filled out from reference TRBV7-6 and TRBJ2-1, the complete variable domain reads GAGVSQSPRYKVTKRGQDVALRCDPISGHVSLYWYRQALGQGPEFLTYFNYEAQQDKSGLPNDRFSAERPEGSISTLTIQRTEQRDSAMYRCASRDDSVSYNEQFFGPGTRLTVL.

The chain joins TRBV27 to TRBJ1-5; 8 bases line up with TRBD1. The V gene end was trimmed by 6 bases and the J gene end by 11 bases; junction bases not matched to a gene: 12. Looked up from germline, CDR1 is MNHEY and CDR2 is SMNVEV (reference sequence). The CDR3 has 14 amino acids. Here the CDR3 reads CASRDSGGGKSQHF. The CDR3 DNA is TGTGCCAGCAGAGACTCAGGGGGCGGCAAATCCCAGCATTTT.

The CDR3 DNA reads as TGTGCCAGCAGCGCGATTGGGTCACTAGCGGTCTCCTACAATGAGCAGTTCTTC. Encoded protein: CASSAIGSLAVSYNEQFF. The gene calls are TRBV5-6 and TRBJ2-1; 8 bases fit TRBD2. This CDR3 is built from 18 residues. The germline V gene encodes CDR1 SGHDT and CDR2 YYEEEE. V shed 4 bases and J 0 bases; nucleotides not matched to a gene: 12.

The chain recombines TRBV9 with TRBJ2-1; D remains unclear. V lost 0 bases and J 4 bases, leaving 11 bases between the germline ends. This CDR3 has 15 amino acids. Germline V lookup: CDR1 SGDLS, CDR2 YYNGEE. The CDR3 loop is CASSVGARPYNEQFF. Here the CDR3 DNA reads TGTGCCAGCAGCGTAGGGGCACGTCCGTACAATGAGCAGTTCTTC. Filled out from reference TRBV9 and TRBJ2-1, the complete variable domain reads DSGVTQTPKHLITATGQRVTLRCSPRSGDLSVYWYQQSLDQGLQFLIQYYNGEERAKGNILERFSAQQFPDLHSELNLSSLELGDSALYFCASSVGARPYNEQFFGPGTRLTVL.

The genes are TRBV13 and TRBJ2-1; 11 bases are shared with TRBD1. After removal of 7 bases from V and 5 bases from J, the junction contained 7 bases not matched to a gene. This CDR3 region has 15 residues. Germline V lookup: CDR1 PRHDT, CDR2 FYEKMQ (reference sequence). The CDR3 DNA follows: TGTGCCAGCACGCAGGGACAGGGGGTCAACAATGAGCAGTTCTTC. This sequence encodes CASTQGQGVNNEQFF.

To note about this clone: The sample holds other DNA sequences that translate to the same CDR3. V usage is TRBV28 and J usage is TRBJ2-1; D is uncertain. This CDR3 has 12 residues. Germline V gene data show CDR1 as MDHEN and CDR2 as SYDVKM. Trimming removed 5 bases from V and 4 bases from J, with 6 bases in between. The CDR3 DNA reads TGTGCCAGCAGTCTAAGATACAATGAGCAGTTCTTC. Protein sequence: CASSLRYNEQFF.

The chain has TRBV27 and TRBJ1-1; D uncertain. Per the germline V gene, CDR1 is MNHEY and CDR2 is SMNVEV (reference sequence). V lost 11 bases, J lost 4 bases, and 20 bases lay in between. This CDR3 spans 14 amino acids. The CDR3 is CACSHTSVATEAFF. The CDR3 DNA is TGTGCCTGCTCCCATACATCAGTGGCCACTGAAGCTTTCTTT.

CDR3: CATRARGGGDQPQHF. The CDR3 nucleotides are TGTGCCACCAGAGCCCGGGGAGGGGGAGATCAGCCCCAGCATTTT. The chain has TRBV24-1 and TRBJ1-5; a weak D match, TRBD1 (6 bases). This CDR3 spans 15 amino acids. V lost 7 bases and J lost 5, with 17 bases in between. Germline V gives CDR1 KGHDR, CDR2 SFDVKD.

V usage is TRBV6-1 and J usage is TRBJ1-5, with 10 nucleotides matching TRBD1. The CDR3 covers 16 residues. Germline CDR1 MNHNS, CDR2 SASEGT. V shed 4 bases, J shed 3 bases, and the junction held 6 bases outside the gene matches. In DNA form, the CDR3 reads TGTGCCAGCAGTGTCGGGACAGGGGTTAACAATCAGCCCCAGCATTTT. It encodes CASSVGTGVNNQPQHF.

V is TRBV10-3 and J is TRBJ1-1; no definite D call. Germline CDR1 ENHRY, CDR2 SYGVKD. Deletions cut 7 bases from V and 1 base from J, with 10 bases between. The CDR3 is 13 residues long. The CDR3 is CAIKREGNTEAFF. The CDR3 nucleotides are TGTGCCATCAAGAGGGAGGGGAACACTGAAGCTTTCTTT.

The CDR3 region is CASSQDQDSYNEQFF. CDR3 DNA: TGCGCCAGCAGCCAAGATCAGGACAGTTACAATGAGCAGTTCTTC. The rearrangement joins TRBV4-3 to TRBJ2-1; possible D gene TRBD1, 6 bases. V lost 0 bases, J lost 4 bases, and 10 bases lay in between. CDR3 length equals 15 residues. CDR1 is LGHNA, CDR2 YSLEER, per germline.

This clone was counted a single time. The chain links TRBV28 to TRBJ1-1; tentatively, D is TRBD1 (5 bases). The ends were cut back, 3 bases at V and 8 bases at J, with 13 bases in the middle. The germline CDR1 and CDR2 sequences are MDHEN and SYDVKM. The CDR3 extends over 13 amino acids. CDR3 nucleotide sequence: TGTGCCAGCAGTTTTAGGCTCGCAGGGGAAGCTTTCTTT. This codes for CASSFRLAGEAFF. Together with reference TRBV28 and TRBJ1-1, the CDR3 gives the full variable domain: DVKVTQSSRYLVKRTGEKVFLECVQDMDHENMFWYRQDPGLGLRLIYFSYDVKMKEKGDIPEGYSVSREKKERFSLILESASTNQTSMYLCASSFRLAGEAFFGQGTRLTVV.

This chain connects TRBV28 to TRBJ1-3; tentatively, D is TRBD1 (6 bases). There are 16 residues in the CDR3. V lost 5 bases and J lost 8, with 22 bases in between. Germline assignment: CDR1 MDHEN and CDR2 SYDVKM. This CDR3 reads CASSTGTRFDPDTIYF. The CDR3 bases are TGTGCCAGCAGTACCGGGACACGGTTCGACCCTGACACCATATATTTT. Drawing the rest from reference TRBV28 and TRBJ1-3, the complete variable domain is DVKVTQSSRYLVKRTGEKVFLECVQDMDHENMFWYRQDPGLGLRLIYFSYDVKMKEKGDIPEGYSVSREKKERFSLILESASTNQTSMYLCASSTGTRFDPDTIYFGEGSWLTVV.